Listed below are T cell receptor beta chains from one sample, sequenced in a study of T cells in localized non-small cell lung cancer. Produced via immunoSEQ multiplex PCR; TCRdb's table is partial and in-frame only. Of about 24,000 clones in the sample, around 90% were seen once. The sequences come from peripheral blood, collected before any cancer treatment. The receptor set was obtained from a man aged 35 to 69 with stage III squamous cell lung carcinoma. CDR3s leave out the opening cysteine and the closing phenylalanine or tryptophan. Each record gives: V gene, CDR3 protein.

v_gene: TRBV29-1
CDR3aa: SATAVTNEKLF

v_gene: TRBV2
CDR3aa: ASSGLAGLQETQY

v_gene: TRBV28
CDR3aa: ASSFRARRYALQPQH

v_gene: TRBV9
CDR3aa: ASSQNSDTEAF

v_gene: TRBV7-8
CDR3aa: ASSLARMLGHTEAF

v_gene: TRBV5-5
CDR3aa: ASSLRPMNTEAF

v_gene: TRBV28
CDR3aa: ASSSSTTYEQY

v_gene: TRBV4-1
CDR3aa: ASSQADNKDYEQY

v_gene: TRBV5-1
CDR3aa: ASSLLTSGRSNEQF

v_gene: TRBV5-1
CDR3aa: ASSRDRVFEAF

v_gene: TRBV27
CDR3aa: ASTPLGYPREGYT

v_gene: TRBV19
CDR3aa: ASSDPGGRYEQY

v_gene: TRBV5-1
CDR3aa: ASSFASTSGGTDTQY

v_gene: TRBV27
CDR3aa: ASSLGRGGQPQH

v_gene: TRBV2
CDR3aa: ASRSAVLTGELF

v_gene: TRBV19
CDR3aa: ASMRGMNTEAF

v_gene: TRBV5-1
CDR3aa: ASSSDRGLGETQY

v_gene: TRBV27
CDR3aa: ASSGTGGKPQH

v_gene: TRBV5-1
CDR3aa: ASSFPAETQY

v_gene: TRBV28
CDR3aa: ASSRVGGSYEQY

v_gene: TRBV6-5
CDR3aa: ASSYSAGTRNTIY

v_gene: TRBV28
CDR3aa: ASSLRGPGYT

v_gene: TRBV30
CDR3aa: AWSPGSDTQY

v_gene: TRBV11-3
CDR3aa: ASSLGQRNTEAF

v_gene: TRBV18
CDR3aa: ASSPSGGSTDTQY

v_gene: TRBV5-1
CDR3aa: ASSRQTNTGELF

v_gene: TRBV7-2
CDR3aa: ASSGLSTDTQY

v_gene: TRBV19
CDR3aa: ASSISLAAAPSTDTQY

v_gene: TRBV21-1
CDR3aa: ASRKREDRDYGYT

v_gene: TRBV28
CDR3aa: ASSPQAGGYT

v_gene: TRBV4-3
CDR3aa: ASSQTHNRDRGYNEQF

v_gene: TRBV6-5
CDR3aa: ASSSQGMGGYT

v_gene: TRBV7-2
CDR3aa: ASSYHFSTANYGYT

v_gene: TRBV27
CDR3aa: ASSSQGQRGETQY

v_gene: TRBV19
CDR3aa: ASSERFPLDYGYT

v_gene: TRBV4-2
CDR3aa: ASSPGTGNQPQH

v_gene: TRBV14
CDR3aa: ASSQELEQF

v_gene: TRBV5-4
CDR3aa: ASSLETGAPEETQY

v_gene: TRBV5-4
CDR3aa: ASSLGGQPPNQPQH

v_gene: TRBV28
CDR3aa: ASSLGDYGYT

v_gene: TRBV28
CDR3aa: ASTLGQIGDNEQF

v_gene: TRBV6-6
CDR3aa: ASNQGRNTGELF